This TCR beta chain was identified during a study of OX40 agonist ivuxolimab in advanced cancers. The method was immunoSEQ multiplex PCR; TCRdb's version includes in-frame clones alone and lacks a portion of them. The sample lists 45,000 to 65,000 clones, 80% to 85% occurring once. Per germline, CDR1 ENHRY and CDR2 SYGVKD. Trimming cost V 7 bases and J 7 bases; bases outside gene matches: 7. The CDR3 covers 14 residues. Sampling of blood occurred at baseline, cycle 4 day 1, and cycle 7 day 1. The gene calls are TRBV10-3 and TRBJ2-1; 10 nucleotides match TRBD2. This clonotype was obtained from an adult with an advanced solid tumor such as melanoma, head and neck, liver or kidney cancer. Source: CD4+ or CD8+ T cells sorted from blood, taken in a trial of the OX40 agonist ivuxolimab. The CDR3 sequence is CAIMSGGAGNEQFF. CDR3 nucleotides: TGTGCCATCATGAGCGGGGGGGCCGGTAATGAGCAGTTCTTC.